This T cell receptor (beta chain) is drawn from a study of blood T cell repertoires in COVID-19. At the level of the study: Some COVID-19 samples were acute and others convalescent; all came from the United States, Italy and Spain. In each case, the material was cDNA or gDNA derived from T cells, B-cell-depleted T cells, or PBMCs.

Original processing notes: Reference gene primer amplification gave nucleated cell count estimates. The data were produced by immunoSEQ multiplex PCR, yet TCRdb's version contains in-frame clones alone and is incomplete. V and J calls and clone size are as listed in that table; D and trimming were resolved from the DNA. The sample contains about 64,000 clones, around 90% of which appear only once. The specimen was peripheral blood. The sequence derives from an elderly woman with active COVID-19.

The CDR3: CASSQVGGRGETQYF. In DNA, the CDR3 is TGTGCCAGCAGCCAAGTCGGGGGGCGCGGGGAGACCCAGTACTTC. This sequence joins TRBV3-1 (or the pseudogene TRBV3-2) and TRBJ2-5, with TRBD2 as a possible D gene (7 bases). Germline lookup yields CDR1 LGHDT and CDR2 YNNKEL (reference sequence). V shed 1 base and J shed 5 bases, with 14 bases lying between them. The CDR3 consists of 15 residues.